These 19 T cell receptor beta chains share one sample of origin, sequenced in a study of T-cell reconstitution after alpha-beta-depleted transplantation in children. The TCRbeta library was prepared with unique molecular identifiers. TCRdb analysed the PCR reads with MiXCR anew, one entry per CDR3 protein. The sample shows 610,000 or so distinct CDR3 sequences, around 27% of them seen only once. The specimen comprised PBMCs, sampled before TCRalphabeta/CD19-depleted stem cell transplant. The origin of the receptors is a boy under two years old with Wiskott-Aldrich syndrome, due to receive a stem cell transplant.

The V gene is TRBV15, the J gene TRBJ2-1; tentative D call: TRBD2 (5 bases). The CDR3 totals 16 residues. Germline V gene data show CDR1 as LNHNV and CDR2 as YYDKDF (reference sequence). Trimming removed 3 bases at V and 5 bases at J, with 17 bases between. The CDR3 spells CATSSPEGRANNEQFF. The CDR3 bases are TGTGCCACCAGCAGCCCTGAAGGGCGGGCCAACAATGAGCAGTTCTTC.

The rearrangement links TRBV4-1 to TRBJ2-1; TRBD2 matches 7 bases. CDR1 is MGHRA, CDR2 YSYEKL, per germline. V lost 4 bases, J lost 5 bases, and 8 bases stayed unmatched. The CDR3 totals 15 residues. In DNA form, the CDR3 reads TGCGCCAGCAGCCCCAGAGTACTAGCGAACAATGAGCAGTTCTTC. This codes for CASSPRVLANNEQFF.

The V gene is TRBV5-1, the J gene TRBJ2-3; the match to TRBD2 covers 14 bases. Losses at the gene ends were 4 bases for V and 5 bases for J; bases not matched to a gene: 9. Germline-derived CDR1 and CDR2 are SGHRS and YFSETQ. The CDR3 contains 17 residues. The CDR3, as DNA: TGCGCCAGCAGCCTCTTGGGACTAGCGGGAGTCGGAGATACGCAGTATTTT. Translation gives CASSLLGLAGVGDTQYF.

The chain carries TRBV7-6 and TRBJ2-5; D remains unclear. Trimming left V 2 bases short and J 5 bases short, with 21 bases between. Germline loops: CDR1 SGHVS, CDR2 FNYEAQ. CDR3 size: 17 residues. In DNA form, the CDR3 reads TGTGCCAGCAGCTTATTTTCTTTTCCCACAACCTCGGAGACCCAGTACTTC. This encodes CASSLFSFPTTSETQYF.

The rearrangement links TRBV4-2 to TRBJ1-5; D might be TRBD1 (6 bases). Germline V gene data show CDR1 as LGHNA and CDR2 as YNFKEQ. V was clipped by 3 bases and J by 6 bases, with 12 bases between them. CDR3 length: 14 amino acids. CDR3 nucleotide sequence: TGTGCCAGCAGCCACAGGGGAGTTGGTCAGCCCCAGCATTTT. It specifies CASSHRGVGQPQHF.

This sequence joins TRBV15 and TRBJ1-5, with D perhaps matching TRBD1 (5 bases). Germline V gene sequence: CDR1 LNHNV, CDR2 YYDKDF (reference sequence). Trimming pared 1 base from V and 7 bases from J, leaving 11 bases between. The CDR3 covers 14 residues. CDR3 DNA: TGTGCCACCAGCAGAGGGGGGGTGGCGCAGCCCCAGCATTTT. This encodes CATSRGGVAQPQHF.

This clonotype was detected a few times. The chain combines TRBV7-7 with TRBJ2-2; D may correspond to TRBD1 or TRBD2 (5 bases each). Trimming removed 1 base at V and 5 bases at J, with 14 bases between. The CDR3 totals 16 residues. Germline V gene lookup returns CDR1 SSHAT and CDR2 FNYEAQ (reference sequence). The DNA for the CDR3 is TGTGCCAGCAGCTTAGAGAGGGGCGTGGGGACCGGGGAGCTGTTTTTT. The encoded protein is CASSLERGVGTGELFF.

This clonotype was seen a handful of times. The chain has TRBV10-3 and TRBJ2-5, with no clear D. V was trimmed by 0 bases and J by 2 bases, leaving 4 bases between them. Germline CDR1 ENHRY, CDR2 SYGVKD. CDR3 length equals 13 residues. In DNA form, the CDR3 reads TGTGCCATCAGTGAGTCGACGCAAGAGACCCAGTACTTC. Translation: CAISESTQETQYF.

The chain's CDR3 is CASSLVGAEREKLFF. The CDR3 bases are TGCGCCAGCAGCTTGGTTGGGGCGGAACGAGAAAAACTGTTTTTT. The rearrangement links TRBV5-1 to TRBJ1-4, with D tentatively TRBD1 (5 bases). The CDR3 length is 15 residues. Germline V lookup: CDR1 SGHRS, CDR2 YFSETQ. Trimming took 0 bases from V and 8 from J, leaving 14 bases between them. Together with reference TRBV5-1 and TRBJ1-4, the CDR3 gives the full variable domain: KAGVTQTPRYLIKTRGQQVTLSCSPISGHRSVSWYQQTPGQGLQFLFEYFSETQRNKGNFPGRFSGRQFSNSRSEMNVSTLELGDSALYLCASSLVGAEREKLFFGSGTQLSVL.

The rearrangement links TRBV5-1 to TRBJ2-2; no clear D gene. Trimming took off 3 bases at V and 1 base at J, with 19 bases between the two ends. The germline gives CDR1 SGHRS, CDR2 YFSETQ. This CDR3 region has 18 residues. CDR3 nucleotide sequence: TGCGCCAGCAGCTCGAAAACTGCCCTTCGACAGAACACCGGGGAGCTGTTTTTT. Residues: CASSSKTALRQNTGELFF.

This clonotype was counted between two and nine times. The gene calls are TRBV20-1 and TRBJ2-1; 9 nucleotides match TRBD2. The CDR3 loop spans 11 amino acids. Germline V gene lookup returns CDR1 DFQATT and CDR2 SNEGSKA (reference sequence). DNA for the CDR3: TGCAGGACTAGCGGAAACAATGAGCAGTTCTTC. Translated, it gives CRTSGNNEQFF.

The chain has TRBV10-3 and TRBJ1-4; D is undetermined. Germline assignment: CDR1 ENHRY and CDR2 SYGVKD. The V end lost 0 bases, the J end lost 6 bases, and 2 bases lay between the germline ends. This CDR3 is 12 amino acids long. This CDR3 is CAISESDEKLFF. CDR3 DNA sequence: TGTGCCATCAGTGAGTCGGATGAAAAACTGTTTTTT.

The rearrangement links TRBV20-1 to TRBJ1-5; TRBD1 is a possible D gene (6 bases). CDR3 size: 14 residues. The V end was cut by 3 bases, the J end by 7 bases, with 16 bases between. CDR1 DFQATT and CDR2 SNEGSKA come from the germline V gene (reference sequence). CDR3 sequence: CSASEGGGGQPQHF. CDR3 nucleotide sequence: TGCAGTGCTAGCGAAGGGGGGGGAGGGCAGCCCCAGCATTTT.

This chain joins TRBV5-1 and TRBJ2-1; 10 bases agree with TRBD2. CDR1 and CDR2 (germline): SGHRS, YFSETQ. J gave up 3 bases and V 0 bases, and 6 bases lay outside the gene matches. The CDR3 covers 17 residues. The CDR3 spells CASSLASSGSFYNEQFF. For the CDR3, the DNA is TGCGCCAGCAGCTTGGCGTCTAGCGGGAGTTTCTACAATGAGCAGTTCTTC.

This rearrangement joins TRBV5-1 to TRBJ2-2; no clear D. V lost 3 bases to trimming and J lost 5 bases, with 17 bases between them. Germline lookup yields CDR1 SGHRS and CDR2 YFSETQ. This CDR3 region has 16 residues. The chain's CDR3 is CASSSVRVVQTGELFF. DNA of the CDR3: TGCGCCAGCAGCTCGGTCCGGGTCGTACAGACCGGGGAGCTGTTTTTT.

This clonotype has just a few counts. The chain employs TRBV7-9 and TRBJ1-5, with D unresolved. Germline CDR1 is SEHNR and CDR2 is FQNEAQ (reference sequence). CDR3 length equals 13 residues. V was shortened by 1 base and J by 5 bases, with 6 bases between the two germline ends. CDR3 nucleotide sequence: TGTGCCAGCAGCTTAGAACCCTATCAGCCCCAGCATTTT. Translating it yields CASSLEPYQPQHF.

A few counts support this clonotype. The chain is built from TRBV30 and TRBJ1-6; D possibly corresponds to TRBD1 (6 bases). The germline gives CDR1 GTSNPN, CDR2 SVGIG (reference sequence). Between the trimmed V and J ends, which lost 0 bases and 7 bases, there was a span of 10 bases. This CDR3 spans 14 amino acids. CDR3 coding DNA: TGTGCCTGGAGTGTAGACAGGCAAAATTCACCCCTCCACTTT. Translation gives CAWSVDRQNSPLHF.

The chain is built from TRBV7-3 and TRBJ2-3, with a weak D call TRBD2 (6 bases). Germline V gives CDR1 SGHTA, CDR2 FQGTGA. With 7 bases removed from V and 1 base from J, the gap between germline ends came to 15 bases. The CDR3 has 15 residues. This CDR3 is CASTSREKGTDTQYF. The CDR3 coding sequence is TGTGCCAGCACAAGTCGGGAGAAAGGCACAGATACGCAGTATTTT.

This clonotype has only a few counts. The CDR3 DNA follows: TGTGCCAGCAGCGCTGGGACTAGCGGCCCCGAGGGTGAGCAGTTCTTC. This gives the protein CASSAGTSGPEGEQFF. The chain joins TRBV9 to TRBJ2-1; 11 bases match TRBD2. Trimming cost V 3 bases and J 9 bases; bases outside gene matches: 11. This CDR3 has 16 residues. The germline CDR1 and CDR2 sequences are SGDLS and YYNGEE.